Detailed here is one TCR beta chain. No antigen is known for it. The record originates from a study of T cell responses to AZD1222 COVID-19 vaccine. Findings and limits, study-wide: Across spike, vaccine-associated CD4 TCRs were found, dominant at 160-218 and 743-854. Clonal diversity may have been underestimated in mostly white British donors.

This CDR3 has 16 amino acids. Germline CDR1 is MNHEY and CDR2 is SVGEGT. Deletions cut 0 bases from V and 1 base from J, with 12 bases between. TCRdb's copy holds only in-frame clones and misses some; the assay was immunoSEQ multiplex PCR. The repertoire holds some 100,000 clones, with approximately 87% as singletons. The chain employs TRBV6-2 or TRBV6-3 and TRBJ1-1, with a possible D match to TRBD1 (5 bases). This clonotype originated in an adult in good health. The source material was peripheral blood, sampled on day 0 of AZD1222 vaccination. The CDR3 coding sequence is TGTGCCAGCAGTTACTCGAGGACACCTTGGAACACTGAAGCTTTCTTT. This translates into CASSYSRTPWNTEAFF.